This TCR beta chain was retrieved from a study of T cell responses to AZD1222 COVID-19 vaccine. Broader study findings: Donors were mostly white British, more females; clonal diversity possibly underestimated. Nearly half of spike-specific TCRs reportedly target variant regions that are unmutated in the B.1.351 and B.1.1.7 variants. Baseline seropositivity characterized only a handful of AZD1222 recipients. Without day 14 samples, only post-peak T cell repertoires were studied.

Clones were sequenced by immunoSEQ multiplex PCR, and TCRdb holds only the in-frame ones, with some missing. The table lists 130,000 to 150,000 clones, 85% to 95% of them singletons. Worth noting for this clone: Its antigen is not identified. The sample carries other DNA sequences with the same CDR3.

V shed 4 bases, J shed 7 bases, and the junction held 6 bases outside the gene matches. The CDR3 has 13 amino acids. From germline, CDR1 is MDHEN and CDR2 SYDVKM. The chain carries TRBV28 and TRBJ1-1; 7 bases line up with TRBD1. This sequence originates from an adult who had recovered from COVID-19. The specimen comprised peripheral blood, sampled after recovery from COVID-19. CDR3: CASSSGGGVEAFF. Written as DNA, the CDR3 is TGTGCCAGCAGTTCAGGGGGGGGTGTTGAAGCTTTCTTT. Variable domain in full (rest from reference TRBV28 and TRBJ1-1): DVKVTQSSRYLVKRTGEKVFLECVQDMDHENMFWYRQDPGLGLRLIYFSYDVKMKEKGDIPEGYSVSREKKERFSLILESASTNQTSMYLCASSSGGGVEAFFGQGTRLTVV.